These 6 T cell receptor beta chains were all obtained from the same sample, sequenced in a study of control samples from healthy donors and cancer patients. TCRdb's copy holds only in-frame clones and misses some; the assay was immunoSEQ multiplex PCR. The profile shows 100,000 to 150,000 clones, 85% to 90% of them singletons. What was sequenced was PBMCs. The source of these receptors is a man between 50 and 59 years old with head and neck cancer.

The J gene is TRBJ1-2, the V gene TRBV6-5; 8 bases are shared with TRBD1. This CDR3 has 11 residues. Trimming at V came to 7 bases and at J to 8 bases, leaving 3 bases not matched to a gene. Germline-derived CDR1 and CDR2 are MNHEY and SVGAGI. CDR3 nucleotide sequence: TGTGCCAGCAAACAGGGGGGCGGCTACACCTTC. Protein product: CASKQGGGYTF.

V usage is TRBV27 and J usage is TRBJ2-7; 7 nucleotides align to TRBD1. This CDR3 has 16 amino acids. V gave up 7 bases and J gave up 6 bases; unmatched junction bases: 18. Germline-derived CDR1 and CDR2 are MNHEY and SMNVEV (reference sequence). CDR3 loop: CASTGGNSGGRSEQYF. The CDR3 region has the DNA TGTGCCAGCACAGGGGGTAACTCGGGTGGAAGGAGCGAGCAGTACTTC.

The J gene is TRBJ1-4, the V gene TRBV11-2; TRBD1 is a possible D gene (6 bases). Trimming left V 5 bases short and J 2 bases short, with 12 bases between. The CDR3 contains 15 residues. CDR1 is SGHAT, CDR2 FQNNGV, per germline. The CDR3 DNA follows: TGTGCCAGCAGCACCTGGGGGGCGACTAATGAAAAACTGTTTTTT. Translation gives CASSTWGATNEKLFF.

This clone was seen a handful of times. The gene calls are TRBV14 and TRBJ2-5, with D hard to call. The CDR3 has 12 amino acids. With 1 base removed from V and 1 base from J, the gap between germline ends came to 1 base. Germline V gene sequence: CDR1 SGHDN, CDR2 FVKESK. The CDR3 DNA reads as TGTGCCAGCAGCCAAGTCCAAGAGACCCAGTACTTC. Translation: CASSQVQETQYF.

DNA of the CDR3: TGCGCCAGCCTGGAGGATCCGGGACAGGAAAGGAGTGAGCAGTTCTTC. Translating it yields CASLEDPGQERSEQFF. The chain couples TRBV5-1 to TRBJ2-1, with 8 bases lining up with TRBD1. The CDR3 has 16 residues. Unmatched junction bases numbered 18, after V lost 7 bases and J lost 9 bases. The germline V gene encodes CDR1 SGHRS and CDR2 YFSETQ.

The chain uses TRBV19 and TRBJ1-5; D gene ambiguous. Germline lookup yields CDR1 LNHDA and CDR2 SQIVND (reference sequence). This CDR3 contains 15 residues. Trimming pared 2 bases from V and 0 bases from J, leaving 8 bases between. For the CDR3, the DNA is TGTGCCAGTAGTATAAGGGTCTATAGCAATCAGCCCCAGCATTTT. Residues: CASSIRVYSNQPQHF.